This TCR beta chain was recovered during a study of technical replicates of blood from a few donors listed by TCRdb under 2017. Details on this clone: Its antigen is still unknown. Base qualities are not at hand, and no much larger clone is one base apart.

V gives up 1 base and J gives up 7 bases, and the segment between their germline ends measures 17 bases. From the cysteine up to the phenylalanine, the CDR3 has a length of 16 residues. Only the CDR3 DNA is retained, 48 bases long and in frame from the first base. For CDR1 and CDR2, the germline V gene lists MGHRA and YSYEKL. Preparation of the library involved the immunoSEQ multiplex PCR assay. TCRdb's version of the immuneACCESS table is confined to in-frame rearrangements and falls short of the full clone set. An unresolved V gene accounts for under half of the shortfall where checked; the remainder is of unknown origin. For this sample there are tens of thousands of clones; nearly 95% appear just once. 0.39% of the sample comes from the top ten.

This receptor chain uses TRBV4-1 and TRBJ1-5, and the D gene may be TRBD1, 6 bases matching. Sequencing was carried out using T cells isolated from PBMCs. The TCR comes from a human donor in good health. The DNA sequence is given as TGCGCCAGCAGCCAAGGACCAAATTCCGACAGGCAGCCCCAGCATTTT. Its product reads: CASSQGPNSDRQPQHF.